This T cell receptor (beta chain) was identified in a study of regulatory T cells in long-lasting Graves disease. The germline CDR1 and CDR2 sequences are SGHTA and FQGNSA. J gave up 9 bases and V 3 bases, and 2 bases lay outside the gene matches. CDR3 length equals 12 residues. The time point denotes: persistent/refractory GD, antithyroid drugs over 5 years with positive TRAb. Following extraction of RNA from PBMCs, that RNA was used to make the TCR library. The patients were enrolled through endocrinology in Xi'an, China. In this sample, this clonotype turned up a few times. For TCR beta, libraries came from iRepertoire HTBI primers and Arm-PCR of CDR3 regions. TCRdb redid the calling of the multiplex PCR reads with MiXCR, one entry per CDR3 protein. The repertoire holds about 290,000 distinct CDR3 sequences, with roughly 21% as singletons.

J is TRBJ2-7 and V is TRBV7-2, with 10 bases lining up with TRBD2. The origin of this receptor is a female donor with Graves disease. Sequenced here: peripheral blood mononuclear cells (PBMCs), sampled when the disease was refractory, from a patient treated with antithyroid drugs. CDR3 sequence (DNA): TGTGCCAGCAGCTTGGCTAGCGGGAGGCAGTACTTC. The encoded protein is CASSLASGRQYF.